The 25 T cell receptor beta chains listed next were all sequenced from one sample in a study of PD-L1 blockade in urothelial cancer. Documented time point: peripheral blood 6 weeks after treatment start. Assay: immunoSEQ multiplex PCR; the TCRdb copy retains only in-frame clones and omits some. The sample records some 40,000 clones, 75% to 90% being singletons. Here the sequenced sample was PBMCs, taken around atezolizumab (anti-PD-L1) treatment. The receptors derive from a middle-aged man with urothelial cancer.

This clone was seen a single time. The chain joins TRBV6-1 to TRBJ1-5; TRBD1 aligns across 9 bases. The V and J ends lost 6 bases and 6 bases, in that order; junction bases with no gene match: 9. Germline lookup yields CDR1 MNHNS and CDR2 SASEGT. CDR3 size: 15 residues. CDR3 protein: CASSPGQGGGQPQHF. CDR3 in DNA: TGTGCCAGCAGCCCGGGACAGGGAGGAGGTCAGCCCCAGCATTTT.

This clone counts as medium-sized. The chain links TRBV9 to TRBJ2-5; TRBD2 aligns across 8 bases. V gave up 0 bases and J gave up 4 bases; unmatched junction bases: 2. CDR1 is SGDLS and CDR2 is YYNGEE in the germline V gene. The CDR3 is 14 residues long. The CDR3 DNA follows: TGTGCCAGCAGCGTAGGCAGCGGGAGAGAGACCCAGTACTTC. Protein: CASSVGSGRETQYF.

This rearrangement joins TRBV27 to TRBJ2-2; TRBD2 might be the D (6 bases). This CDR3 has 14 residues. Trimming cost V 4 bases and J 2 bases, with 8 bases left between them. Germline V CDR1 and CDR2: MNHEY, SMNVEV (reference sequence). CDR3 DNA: TGTGCCAGCAGTTCCGGGACTAACACCGGGGAGCTGTTTTTT. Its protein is CASSSGTNTGELFF.

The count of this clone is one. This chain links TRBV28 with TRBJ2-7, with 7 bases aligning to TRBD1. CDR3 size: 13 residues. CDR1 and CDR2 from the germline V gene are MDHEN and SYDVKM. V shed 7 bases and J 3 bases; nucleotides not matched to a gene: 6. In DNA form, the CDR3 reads TGTGCCAGCACCGAGGGACAGCTCTACGAGCAGTACTTC. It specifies CASTEGQLYEQYF.

This CDR3 is CASSLRDRDPEEAFF. The CDR3 DNA reads as TGTGCCAGCAGCTTGCGGGACAGGGATCCGGAGGAAGCTTTCTTT. The rearrangement joins TRBV5-8 to TRBJ1-1, with 9 bases aligning to TRBD1. Germline assignment: CDR1 SGHTS and CDR2 YDEGEE. CDR3 length: 15 residues. Trimming at V came to 1 base and at J to 8 bases, leaving 9 bases not matched to a gene.

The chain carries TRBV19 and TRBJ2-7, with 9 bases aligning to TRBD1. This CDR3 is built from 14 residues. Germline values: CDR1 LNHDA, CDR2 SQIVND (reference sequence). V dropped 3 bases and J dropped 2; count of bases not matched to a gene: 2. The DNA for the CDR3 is TGTGCCAGTAGTATGGGGACAGGGACCTACGAGCAGTACTTC. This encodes CASSMGTGTYEQYF.

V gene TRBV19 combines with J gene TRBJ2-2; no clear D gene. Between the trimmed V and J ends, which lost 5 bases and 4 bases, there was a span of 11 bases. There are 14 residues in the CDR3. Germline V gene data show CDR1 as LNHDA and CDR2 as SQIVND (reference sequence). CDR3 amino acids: CASSGQVSTGELFF. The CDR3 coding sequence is TGTGCCAGTAGTGGGCAGGTTAGCACCGGGGAGCTGTTTTTT. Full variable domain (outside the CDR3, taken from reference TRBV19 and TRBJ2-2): DGGITQSPKYLFRKEGQNVTLSCEQNLNHDAMYWYRQDPGQGLRLIYYSQIVNDFQKGDIAEGYSVSREKKESFPLTVTSAQKNPTAFYLCASSGQVSTGELFFGEGSRLTVL.

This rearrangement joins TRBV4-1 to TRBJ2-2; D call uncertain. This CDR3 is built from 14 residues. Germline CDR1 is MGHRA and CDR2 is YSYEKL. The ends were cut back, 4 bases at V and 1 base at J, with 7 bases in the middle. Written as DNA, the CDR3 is TGCGCCAGCAGCCGCGCTGAGAACACCGGGGAGCTGTTTTTT. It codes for CASSRAENTGELFF.

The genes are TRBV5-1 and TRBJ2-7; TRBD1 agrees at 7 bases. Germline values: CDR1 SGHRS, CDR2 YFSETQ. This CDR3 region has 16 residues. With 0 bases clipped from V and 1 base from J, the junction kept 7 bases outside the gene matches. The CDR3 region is CASSLGHRDRSYEQYF. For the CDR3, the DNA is TGCGCCAGCAGCTTGGGGCACCGGGACAGATCCTACGAGCAGTACTTC.

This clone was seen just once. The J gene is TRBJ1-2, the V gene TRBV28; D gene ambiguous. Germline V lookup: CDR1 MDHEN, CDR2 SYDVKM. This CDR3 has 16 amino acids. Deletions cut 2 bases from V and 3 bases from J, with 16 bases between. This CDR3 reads CASSLEGSEVDYGYTF. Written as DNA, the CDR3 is TGTGCCAGCAGTTTAGAAGGCTCCGAGGTTGACTATGGCTACACCTTC.

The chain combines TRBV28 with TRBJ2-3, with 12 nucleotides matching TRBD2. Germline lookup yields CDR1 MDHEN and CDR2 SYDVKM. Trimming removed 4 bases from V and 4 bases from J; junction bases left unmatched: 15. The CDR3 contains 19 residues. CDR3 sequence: CASSSGWLAGGPVSDTQYF. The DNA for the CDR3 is TGTGCCAGCAGTTCAGGATGGCTAGCGGGAGGGCCGGTCTCAGATACGCAGTATTTT.

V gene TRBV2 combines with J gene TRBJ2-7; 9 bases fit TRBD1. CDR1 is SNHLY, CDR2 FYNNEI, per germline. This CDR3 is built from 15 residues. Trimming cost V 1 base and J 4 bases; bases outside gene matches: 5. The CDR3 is CASSEEQGAFYEQYF. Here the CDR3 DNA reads TGTGCCAGCAGTGAAGAACAGGGGGCCTTTTACGAGCAGTACTTC. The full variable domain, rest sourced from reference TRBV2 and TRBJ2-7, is EPEVTQTPSHQVTQMGQEVILRCVPISNHLYFYWYRQILGQKVEFLVSFYNNEISEKSEIFDDQFSVERPDGSNFTLKIRSTKLEDSAMYFCASSEEQGAFYEQYFGPGTRLTVT.

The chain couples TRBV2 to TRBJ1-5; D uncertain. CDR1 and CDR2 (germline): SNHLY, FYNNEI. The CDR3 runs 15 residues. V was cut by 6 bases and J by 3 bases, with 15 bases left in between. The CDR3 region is CASRISPGANQPQHF. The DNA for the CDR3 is TGTGCCAGCAGGATCTCACCGGGAGCCAATCAGCCCCAGCATTTT.

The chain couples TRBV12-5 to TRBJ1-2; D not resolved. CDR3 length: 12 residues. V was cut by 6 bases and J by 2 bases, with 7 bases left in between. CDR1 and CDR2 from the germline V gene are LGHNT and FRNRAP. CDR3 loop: CASGRLNYGYTF. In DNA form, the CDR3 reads TGTGCTAGTGGCCGACTGAACTATGGCTACACCTTC.

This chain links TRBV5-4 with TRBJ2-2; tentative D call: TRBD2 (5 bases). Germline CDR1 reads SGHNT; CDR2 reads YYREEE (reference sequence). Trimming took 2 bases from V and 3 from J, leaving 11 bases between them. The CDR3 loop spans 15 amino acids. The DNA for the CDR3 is TGTGCCAGCAGCTTTTCGGGAAGGTACACCGGGGAGCTGTTTTTT. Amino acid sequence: CASSFSGRYTGELFF.

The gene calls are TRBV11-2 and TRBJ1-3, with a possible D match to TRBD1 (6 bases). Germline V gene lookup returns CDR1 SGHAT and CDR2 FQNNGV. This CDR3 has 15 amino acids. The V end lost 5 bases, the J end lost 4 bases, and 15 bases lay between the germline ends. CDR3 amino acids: CASSVWDMEGNTIYF. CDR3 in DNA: TGTGCCAGCAGCGTCTGGGACATGGAGGGAAACACCATATATTTT.

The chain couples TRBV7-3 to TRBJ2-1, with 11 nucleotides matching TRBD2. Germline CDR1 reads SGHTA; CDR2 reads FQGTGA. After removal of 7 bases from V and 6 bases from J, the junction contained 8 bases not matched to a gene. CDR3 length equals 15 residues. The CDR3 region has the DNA TGTGCCAGCACCCCGGGACTAGCGGACGGCAATGAGCAGTTCTTC. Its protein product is CASTPGLADGNEQFF.

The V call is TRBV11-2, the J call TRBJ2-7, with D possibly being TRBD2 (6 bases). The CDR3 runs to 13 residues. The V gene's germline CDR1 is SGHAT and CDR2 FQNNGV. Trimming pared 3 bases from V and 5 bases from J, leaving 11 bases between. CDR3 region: CASSFRGTNEQYF. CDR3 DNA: TGTGCCAGCAGCTTCCGCGGGACCAACGAGCAGTACTTC.

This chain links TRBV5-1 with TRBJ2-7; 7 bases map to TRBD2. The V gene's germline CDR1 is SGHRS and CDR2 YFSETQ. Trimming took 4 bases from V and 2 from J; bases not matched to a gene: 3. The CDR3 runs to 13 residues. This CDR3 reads CASSPSGTYEQYF. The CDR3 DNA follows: TGCGCCAGCAGCCCCAGCGGGACCTACGAGCAGTACTTC. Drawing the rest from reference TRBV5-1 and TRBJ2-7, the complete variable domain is KAGVTQTPRYLIKTRGQQVTLSCSPISGHRSVSWYQQTPGQGLQFLFEYFSETQRNKGNFPGRFSGRQFSNSRSEMNVSTLELGDSALYLCASSPSGTYEQYFGPGTRLTVT.

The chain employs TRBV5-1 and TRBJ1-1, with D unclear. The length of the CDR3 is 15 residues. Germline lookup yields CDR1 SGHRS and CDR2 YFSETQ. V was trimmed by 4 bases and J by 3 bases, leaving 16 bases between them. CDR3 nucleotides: TGCGCCAGCAGCCAAGCATCGGGGTTGGACACTGAAGCTTTCTTT. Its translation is CASSQASGLDTEAFF. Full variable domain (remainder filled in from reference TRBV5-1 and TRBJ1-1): KAGVTQTPRYLIKTRGQQVTLSCSPISGHRSVSWYQQTPGQGLQFLFEYFSETQRNKGNFPGRFSGRQFSNSRSEMNVSTLELGDSALYLCASSQASGLDTEAFFGQGTRLTVV.

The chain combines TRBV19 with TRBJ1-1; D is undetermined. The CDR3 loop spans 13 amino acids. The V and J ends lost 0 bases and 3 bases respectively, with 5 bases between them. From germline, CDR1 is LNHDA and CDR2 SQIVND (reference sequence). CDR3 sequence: CASSIDGDTEAFF. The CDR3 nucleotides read TGTGCCAGTAGTATAGACGGGGACACTGAAGCTTTCTTT. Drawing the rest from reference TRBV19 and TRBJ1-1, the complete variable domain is DGGITQSPKYLFRKEGQNVTLSCEQNLNHDAMYWYRQDPGQGLRLIYYSQIVNDFQKGDIAEGYSVSREKKESFPLTVTSAQKNPTAFYLCASSIDGDTEAFFGQGTRLTVV.

The chain's CDR3 is CASSQGRGPQETQYF. The DNA for the CDR3 is TGCGCCAGCAGCCAAGGAAGGGGCCCGCAAGAGACCCAGTACTTC. The chain has TRBV4-3 and TRBJ2-5; D may be TRBD1 (5 bases). V shed 1 base and J shed 2 bases, with 11 bases lying between them. The CDR3 loop spans 15 amino acids. CDR1 and CDR2 from the germline V gene are LGHNA and YSLEER.

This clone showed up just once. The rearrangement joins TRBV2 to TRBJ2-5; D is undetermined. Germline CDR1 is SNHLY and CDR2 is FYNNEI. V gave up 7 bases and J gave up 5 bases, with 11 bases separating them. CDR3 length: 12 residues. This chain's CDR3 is CASKEFSETQYF. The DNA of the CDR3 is TGTGCCAGCAAAGAGTTTTCGGAGACCCAGTACTTC.

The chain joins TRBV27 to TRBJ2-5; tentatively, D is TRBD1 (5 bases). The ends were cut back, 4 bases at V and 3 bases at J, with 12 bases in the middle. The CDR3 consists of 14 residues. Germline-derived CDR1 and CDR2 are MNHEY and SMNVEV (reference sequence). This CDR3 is CASSWQGTKETQYF. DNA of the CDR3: TGTGCCAGCAGTTGGCAGGGAACGAAAGAGACCCAGTACTTC.

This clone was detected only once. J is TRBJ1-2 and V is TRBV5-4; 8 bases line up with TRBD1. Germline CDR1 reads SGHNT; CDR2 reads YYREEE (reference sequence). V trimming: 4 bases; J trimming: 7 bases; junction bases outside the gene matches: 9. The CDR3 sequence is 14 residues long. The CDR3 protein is CASSPKDREVGYTF. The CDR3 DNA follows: TGTGCCAGCAGCCCGAAGGACAGGGAGGTTGGCTACACCTTC.